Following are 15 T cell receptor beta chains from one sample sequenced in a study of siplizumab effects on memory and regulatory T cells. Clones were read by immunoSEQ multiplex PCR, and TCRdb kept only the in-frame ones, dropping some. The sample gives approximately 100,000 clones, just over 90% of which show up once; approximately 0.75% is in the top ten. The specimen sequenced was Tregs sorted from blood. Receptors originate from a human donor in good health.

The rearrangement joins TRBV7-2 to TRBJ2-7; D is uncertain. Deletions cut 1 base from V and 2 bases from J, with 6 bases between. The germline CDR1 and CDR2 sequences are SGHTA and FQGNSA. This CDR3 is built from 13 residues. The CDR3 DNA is TGTGCCAGCAGCTTAGTGGCAGCCTACGAGCAGTACTTC. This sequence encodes CASSLVAAYEQYF.

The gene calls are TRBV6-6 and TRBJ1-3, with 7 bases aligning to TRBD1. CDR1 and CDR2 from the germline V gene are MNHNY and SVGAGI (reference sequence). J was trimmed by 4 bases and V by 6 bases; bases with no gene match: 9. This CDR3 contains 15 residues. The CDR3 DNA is TGTGCCAGCAGAGACCCGACAGGGCTAGGAAACACCATATATTTT. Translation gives CASRDPTGLGNTIYF.

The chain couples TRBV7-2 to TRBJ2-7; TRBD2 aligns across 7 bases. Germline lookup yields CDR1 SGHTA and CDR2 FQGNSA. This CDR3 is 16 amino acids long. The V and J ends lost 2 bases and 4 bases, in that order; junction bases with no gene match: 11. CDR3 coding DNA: TGTGCCAGCAGCTTAACCCTCGGCGGGGGATATTACGAGCAGTACTTC. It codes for CASSLTLGGGYYEQYF. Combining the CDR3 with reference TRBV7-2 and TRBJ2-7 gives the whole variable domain GAGVSQSPSNKVTEKGKDVELRCDPISGHTALYWYRQSLGQGLEFLIYFQGNSAPDKSGLPSDRFSAERTGGSVSTLTIQRTQQEDSAVYLCASSLTLGGGYYEQYFGPGTRLTVT.

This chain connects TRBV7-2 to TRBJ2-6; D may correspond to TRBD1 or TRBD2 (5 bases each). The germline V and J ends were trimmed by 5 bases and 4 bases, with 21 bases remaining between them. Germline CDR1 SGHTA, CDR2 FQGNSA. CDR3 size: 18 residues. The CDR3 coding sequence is TGTGCCAGCAGCCCCCCCGGGGCAGCCTTTCAGGGGGCCAACGTCCTGACTTTC. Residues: CASSPPGAAFQGANVLTF.

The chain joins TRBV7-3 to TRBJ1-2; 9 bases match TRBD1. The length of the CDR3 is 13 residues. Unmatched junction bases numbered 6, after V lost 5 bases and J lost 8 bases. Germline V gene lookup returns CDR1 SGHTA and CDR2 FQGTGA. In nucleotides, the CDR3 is TGTGCCAGCAGCCCGGGACAGGGCCTCGGCTACACCTTC. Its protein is CASSPGQGLGYTF.

The CDR3 DNA sequence: TGTGCCAGCAGGGGGCGAGGAAATCAGCCCCAGCATTTT. This sequence encodes CASRGRGNQPQHF. This rearrangement joins TRBV6-5 to TRBJ1-5; TRBD1 might be the D (5 bases). V lost 6 bases to trimming and J lost 4 bases, with 10 bases between them. This CDR3 comprises 13 residues. Germline V gene data show CDR1 as MNHEY and CDR2 as SVGAGI.

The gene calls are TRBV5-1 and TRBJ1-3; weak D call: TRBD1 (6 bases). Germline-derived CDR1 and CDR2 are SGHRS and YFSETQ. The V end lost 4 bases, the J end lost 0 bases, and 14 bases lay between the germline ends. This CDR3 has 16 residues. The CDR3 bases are TGCGCCAGCAGCGTAGCGGGGGCCCTCTCTGGAAACACCATATATTTT. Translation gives CASSVAGALSGNTIYF.

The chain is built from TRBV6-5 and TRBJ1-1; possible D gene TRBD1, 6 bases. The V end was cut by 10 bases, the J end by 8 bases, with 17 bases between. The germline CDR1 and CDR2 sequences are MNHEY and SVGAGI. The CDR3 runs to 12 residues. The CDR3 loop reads CATVYQDSEAFF. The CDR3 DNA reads TGTGCCACCGTCTATCAGGACAGCGAAGCTTTCTTT.

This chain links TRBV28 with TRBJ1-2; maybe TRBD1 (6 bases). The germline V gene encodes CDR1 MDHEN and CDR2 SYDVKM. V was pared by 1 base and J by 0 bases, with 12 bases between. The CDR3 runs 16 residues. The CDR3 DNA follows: TGTGCCAGCAGTTTATCTCAGGGGATAGCTAACTATGGCTACACCTTC. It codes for CASSLSQGIANYGYTF.

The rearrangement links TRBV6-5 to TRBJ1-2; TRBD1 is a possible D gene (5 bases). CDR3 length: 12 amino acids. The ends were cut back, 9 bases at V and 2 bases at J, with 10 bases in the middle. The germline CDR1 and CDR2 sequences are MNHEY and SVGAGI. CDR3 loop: CASGRENYGYTF. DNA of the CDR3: TGTGCCAGTGGCAGGGAAAACTATGGCTACACCTTC.

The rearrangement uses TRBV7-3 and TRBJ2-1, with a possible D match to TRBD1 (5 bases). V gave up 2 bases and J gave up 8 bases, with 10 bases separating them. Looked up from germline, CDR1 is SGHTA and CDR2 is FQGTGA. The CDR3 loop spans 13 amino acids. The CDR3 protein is CASSLGQGHEQFF. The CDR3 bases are TGTGCCAGCAGCTTAGGGCAGGGTCATGAGCAGTTCTTC.

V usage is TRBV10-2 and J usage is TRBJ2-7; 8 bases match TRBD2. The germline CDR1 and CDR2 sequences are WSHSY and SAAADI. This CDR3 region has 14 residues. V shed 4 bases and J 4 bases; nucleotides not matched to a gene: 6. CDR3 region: CASSASGLVYEQYF. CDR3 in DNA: TGCGCCAGCAGTGCCTCGGGACTAGTATACGAGCAGTACTTC.

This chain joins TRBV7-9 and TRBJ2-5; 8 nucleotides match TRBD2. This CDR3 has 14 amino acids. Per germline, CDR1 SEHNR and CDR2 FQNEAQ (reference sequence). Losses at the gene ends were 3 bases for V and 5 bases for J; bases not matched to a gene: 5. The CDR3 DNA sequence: TGTGCCAGCAGCTTCTCTTCTAGCGGGGAGACCCAGTACTTC. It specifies CASSFSSSGETQYF.

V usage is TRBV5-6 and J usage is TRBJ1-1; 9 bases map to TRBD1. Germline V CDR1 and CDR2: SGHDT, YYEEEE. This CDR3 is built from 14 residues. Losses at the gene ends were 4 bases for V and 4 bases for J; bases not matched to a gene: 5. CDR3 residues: CASSKRQGVTEAFF. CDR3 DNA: TGTGCCAGCAGCAAGAGACAGGGGGTCACTGAAGCTTTCTTT.

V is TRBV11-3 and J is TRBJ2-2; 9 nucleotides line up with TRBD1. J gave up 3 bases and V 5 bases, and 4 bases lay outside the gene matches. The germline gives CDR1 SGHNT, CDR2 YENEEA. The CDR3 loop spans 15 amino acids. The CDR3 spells CASSRGDRDTGELFF. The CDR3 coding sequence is TGTGCCAGCAGCCGGGGGGACAGGGACACCGGGGAGCTGTTTTTT.